One and the same sample provided the 27 T cell receptor beta chains below, sequenced in a study of T-cell reconstitution after alpha-beta-depleted transplantation in children. Unique molecular identifiers were built into the TCRbeta library. TCRdb passed the PCR reads through MiXCR, listing each CDR3 protein once. The data hold hundreds of thousands of distinct CDR3 sequences, with around 13% observed a single time. Source: PBMCs from the stem cell graft donor, taken from the stem cell graft. The receptors were gathered from a human donor who donated a stem cell graft to a child with acute lymphoblastic leukemia.

This clonotype showed up many times. This chain links TRBV6-2 or TRBV6-3 with TRBJ2-2; TRBD2 matches at 8 bases. The V gene's germline CDR1 is MNHEY and CDR2 SVGEGT. CDR3 length: 16 amino acids. J lost 4 bases, V lost 6 bases, and 10 bases had no gene match. In DNA, the CDR3 is TGTGCCAGCAGACCATCGGGAGGGGTCGGCACCGGGGAGCTGTTTTTT. This encodes CASRPSGGVGTGELFF.

This clonotype appeared a few times. The gene calls are TRBV7-2 and TRBJ2-1, with D uncertain. Germline-derived CDR1 and CDR2 are SGHTA and FQGNSA. V lost 3 bases, J lost 5 bases, and 8 bases lay in between. The CDR3 is made up of 13 amino acids. The CDR3 region has the DNA TGTGCCAGCAGCTTCCGGCGAGACAATGAGCAGTTCTTC. Protein product: CASSFRRDNEQFF.

The table lists this clonotype with many counts. The chain combines TRBV24-1 with TRBJ2-1; the match to TRBD2 covers 8 bases. The germline V gene encodes CDR1 KGHDR and CDR2 SFDVKD. The CDR3 is made up of 15 amino acids. V gave up 5 bases and J gave up 8 bases; unmatched junction bases: 10. The CDR3 sequence: CATSVRASGLDEQFF. The CDR3 DNA is TGTGCCACCAGTGTCCGGGCTAGCGGGTTAGATGAGCAGTTCTTC.

This clonotype has a count of ten or more. The CDR3 nucleotides are TGTGCCAGCAGCCAAGCAGGGTTCACAGATACGCAGTATTTT. It yields the protein CASSQAGFTDTQYF. The chain couples TRBV4-2 to TRBJ2-3; a possible D gene is TRBD1 (5 bases). The CDR3 consists of 14 residues. Germline V gene lookup returns CDR1 LGHNA and CDR2 YNFKEQ. Trimming cost V 1 base and J 2 bases, with 7 bases left between them.

This clonotype turned up a few times. The chain is built from TRBV5-6 and TRBJ2-7; D possibly corresponds to TRBD1 (6 bases). This CDR3 has 16 residues. The V end lost 2 bases, the J end lost 3 bases, and 18 bases lay between the germline ends. The V gene's germline CDR1 is SGHDT and CDR2 YYEEEE. CDR3 nucleotides: TGTGCCAGCAGCTTAGGCCAGGGGATAACCAGCTACGAGCAGTACTTC. This codes for CASSLGQGITSYEQYF. The variable domain in full, completed from reference TRBV5-6 and TRBJ2-7, reads DAGVTQSPTHLIKTRGQQVTLRCSPKSGHDTVSWYQQALGQGPQFIFQYYEEEERQRGNFPDRFSGHQFPNYSSELNVNALLLGDSALYLCASSLGQGITSYEQYFGPGTRLTVT.

This clonotype is a singleton in its sample. CDR3 residues: CAISEINSGGTYEQYF. The CDR3 coding sequence is TGTGCCATCAGTGAGATAAACTCAGGGGGCACCTACGAGCAGTACTTC. This chain connects TRBV10-3 to TRBJ2-7; 8 bases map to TRBD1. CDR1 is ENHRY, CDR2 SYGVKD, per germline. V lost 2 bases to trimming and J lost 2 bases; unmatched junction nucleotides: 8. The length of the CDR3 is 16 residues.

This clonotype was seen at least ten times. The chain carries TRBV6-5 and TRBJ2-6, with D hard to call. Germline lookup yields CDR1 MNHEY and CDR2 SVGAGI. Trimming cost V 0 bases and J 0 bases, with 12 bases left between them. The CDR3 extends over 18 amino acids. In nucleotides, the CDR3 is TGTGCCAGCAGTTACTCGACGCCGGGCAGCTCTGGGGCCAACGTCCTGACTTTC. Its translation: CASSYSTPGSSGANVLTF.

There are many counts of this clonotype. The rearrangement links TRBV5-1 to TRBJ1-6; TRBD1 matches 10 bases. The V gene's germline CDR1 is SGHRS and CDR2 YFSETQ. This CDR3 region has 18 residues. With 4 bases clipped from V and 5 bases from J, the junction kept 12 bases outside the gene matches. The DNA of the CDR3 is TGCGCCAGCAGCCTTTATCGACAGGGGGCCCTCAATAATTCACCCCTCCACTTT. It specifies CASSLYRQGALNNSPLHF.

This clonotype was seen many times. This chain links TRBV18 with TRBJ1-4; the D gene is possibly TRBD1 (5 bases). Looked up from germline, CDR1 is KGHSH and CDR2 is LQKENI. V shed 1 base and J shed 7 bases, with 10 bases lying between them. The CDR3 has 14 residues. The CDR3 sequence: CASSPREGSEKLFF. In DNA form, the CDR3 reads TGTGCCAGCTCACCACGAGAGGGGAGTGAAAAACTGTTTTTT.

This clonotype was recorded at least ten times. This rearrangement joins TRBV5-6 to TRBJ1-1; maybe TRBD1 (5 bases). Germline-derived CDR1 and CDR2 are SGHDT and YYEEEE. The CDR3 extends over 14 amino acids. The ends were cut back, 4 bases at V and 4 bases at J, with 14 bases in the middle. The CDR3 spells CASSPGGLATEAFF. CDR3 bases: TGTGCCAGCAGCCCTGGGGGGTTGGCCACTGAAGCTTTCTTT.

The gene calls are TRBV6-2 or TRBV6-3 and TRBJ2-1; 7 bases align to TRBD2. The CDR3 loop spans 14 amino acids. V shed 5 bases, J shed 3 bases, and the junction held 4 bases outside the gene matches. In germline, CDR1 is MNHEY, CDR2 SVGEGT. CDR3 in amino acids: CASSRLADYNEQFF. For the CDR3, the DNA is TGTGCCAGCAGTCGTCTAGCGGACTACAATGAGCAGTTCTTC.

This clonotype has a count of ten or more. The J gene is TRBJ2-6, the V gene TRBV28; D not resolved. Trimming stripped 3 bases from V and 4 bases from J, with 13 bases between. Germline V gene sequence: CDR1 MDHEN, CDR2 SYDVKM. This CDR3 spans 16 amino acids. The CDR3 region has the DNA TGTGCCAGCAGTTTGATTGGTCGGGTCGGGGCCAACGTCCTGACTTTC. It specifies CASSLIGRVGANVLTF.

This clonotype was counted many times. The CDR3 sequence: CASSDYSTGELFF. DNA of the CDR3: TGTGCCAGCAGTGACTACAGCACCGGGGAGCTGTTTTTT. V and J are TRBV6-1 and TRBJ2-2; D unclear. V shed 3 bases and J shed 4 bases, with 6 bases lying between them. The CDR3 runs to 13 residues. Germline V gene sequence: CDR1 MNHNS, CDR2 SASEGT.

This clonotype was detected many times. The chain combines TRBV21-1 with TRBJ1-2. TRBV21-1 is annotated as a pseudogene. The CDR3 runs to 14 residues. In DNA form, the CDR3 reads TGTGCCAGCAGCGGAAGGAAGGGTAACTATGGCTACACCTTC. This encodes CASSGRKGNYGYTF.

This chain connects TRBV20-1 to TRBJ1-1, with TRBD1 matching over 8 bases. Germline CDR1 reads DFQATT; CDR2 reads SNEGSKA (reference sequence). The CDR3 totals 17 residues. V shed 0 bases, J shed 3 bases, and the junction held 12 bases outside the gene matches. The CDR3 sequence is CSARDGDRPYEDTEAFF. The CDR3 nucleotides are TGCAGTGCTAGAGACGGGGACAGGCCCTACGAGGACACTGAAGCTTTCTTT.

This clonotype was detected a few times. This chain links TRBV19 with TRBJ2-3, with 7 positions matching TRBD1. The ends lost 3 bases at V and 2 bases at J; junction bases unmatched: 5. Germline assignment: CDR1 LNHDA and CDR2 SQIVND (reference sequence). The CDR3 spans 15 residues. CDR3 loop: CASSILDRVTDTQYF. CDR3 DNA: TGTGCCAGTAGTATTTTAGACAGGGTCACAGATACGCAGTATTTT.

There are many counts of this clonotype. The chain is built from TRBV20-1 and TRBJ2-1; 10 bases line up with TRBD2. V dropped 3 bases and J dropped 13; count of bases not matched to a gene: 6. The CDR3 is made up of 12 amino acids. Germline V CDR1 and CDR2: DFQATT, SNEGSKA (reference sequence). The CDR3 region has the DNA TGCAGTGCTAGTATTCTAGCGGGAGTACAGTTCTTC. Translation gives CSASILAGVQFF.

The gene calls are TRBV30 and TRBJ1-1; 12 bases line up with TRBD1. The CDR3 spans 16 residues. The J segment lost 5 bases and the V segment lost 4 bases, leaving 11 bases of the junction unmatched. The germline CDR1 and CDR2 sequences are GTSNPN and SVGIG (reference sequence). The CDR3 protein is CAWTHRDRGRGTEAFF. CDR3 bases: TGTGCCTGGACCCACCGGGACAGGGGGCGAGGAACTGAAGCTTTCTTT.

The sample holds many counts of this clonotype. This chain joins TRBV12-3 or TRBV12-4 and TRBJ1-2; D is ambiguous. V shed 0 bases and J shed 4 bases, with 12 bases lying between them. This CDR3 has 15 residues. CDR3 coding DNA: TGTGCCAGCAGTTTAGCGGAGGGTGAGGGCTATGGCTACACCTTC. Translation gives CASSLAEGEGYGYTF.

Points on this clonotype: This sequence may be a read error, since a much larger clone differs from it by one base. The chain links TRBV5-1 to TRBJ2-4; possibly TRBD1 or TRBD2 for D (6 bases each). V lost 4 bases to trimming and J lost 12 bases, with 20 bases between them. CDR1 is SGHRS and CDR2 is YFSETQ in the germline V gene. The CDR3 length is 14 residues. CDR3 sequence reads: CASSENGGADSQYF. CDR3 coding DNA: TGCGCCAGCAGCGAGAACGGGGGCGCGGACAGTCAGTACTTC. Full variable domain (remainder filled in from reference TRBV5-1 and TRBJ2-4): KAGVTQTPRYLIKTRGQQVTLSCSPISGHRSVSWYQQTPGQGLQFLFEYFSETQRNKGNFPGRFSGRQFSNSRSEMNVSTLELGDSALYLCASSENGGADSQYFGAGTRLSVL.

This clonotype was detected a few times. CDR3 protein: CASSSPSHYSGTGVGETQYF. In nucleotides, the CDR3 is TGTGCCAGCAGTTCTCCTTCCCACTATTCCGGGACAGGGGTTGGGGAGACCCAGTACTTC. The chain carries TRBV28 and TRBJ2-5, with TRBD1 matching over 10 bases. Trimming removed 4 bases from V and 5 bases from J; junction bases left unmatched: 22. This CDR3 contains 20 residues. CDR1 is MDHEN, CDR2 SYDVKM, per germline. Variable domain in full (rest from reference TRBV28 and TRBJ2-5): DVKVTQSSRYLVKRTGEKVFLECVQDMDHENMFWYRQDPGLGLRLIYFSYDVKMKEKGDIPEGYSVSREKKERFSLILESASTNQTSMYLCASSSPSHYSGTGVGETQYFGPGTRLLVL.

This clonotype has ten or more counts. The V call is TRBV9, the J call TRBJ1-2; perhaps TRBD1 as D (5 bases). The germline V gene encodes CDR1 SGDLS and CDR2 YYNGEE. The CDR3 contains 13 residues. V lost 0 bases and J lost 10, with 13 bases in between. CDR3 bases: TGTGCCAGCAGCGTAGTGGCAGGGTCGGACTACACCTTC. This translates into CASSVVAGSDYTF. The full variable domain, rest sourced from reference TRBV9 and TRBJ1-2, is DSGVTQTPKHLITATGQRVTLRCSPRSGDLSVYWYQQSLDQGLQFLIQYYNGEERAKGNILERFSAQQFPDLHSELNLSSLELGDSALYFCASSVVAGSDYTFGSGTRLTVV.

This clonotype has a count of ten or more. The J gene is TRBJ2-7, the V gene TRBV6-5; TRBD2 aligns across 11 bases. The CDR3 runs 15 residues. Trimming took 5 bases from V and 2 from J; bases not matched to a gene: 5. Germline lookup yields CDR1 MNHEY and CDR2 SVGAGI. The CDR3 spells CASSPGTSGTYEQYF. The CDR3 DNA follows: TGTGCCAGCAGTCCTGGGACTAGCGGAACCTACGAGCAGTACTTC.

This rearrangement joins TRBV29-1 to TRBJ1-1; 9 bases agree with TRBD1. With 6 bases clipped from V and 5 bases from J, the junction kept 7 bases outside the gene matches. The V gene's germline CDR1 is SQVTM and CDR2 ANQGSEA. The CDR3 spans 13 residues. The CDR3 sequence: CSVAGTGTTEAFF. The DNA of the CDR3 is TGCAGCGTCGCCGGGACAGGGACGACTGAAGCTTTCTTT.

This clonotype was seen repeatedly, ten times or more. The chain uses TRBV20-1 and TRBJ2-3; the match to TRBD2 covers 9 bases. V trimming: 1 base; J trimming: 6 bases; junction bases outside the gene matches: 8. Germline-derived CDR1 and CDR2 are DFQATT and SNEGSKA (reference sequence). This CDR3 spans 15 amino acids. CDR3 nucleotides: TGCAGTGCTAGAGCAGTAGCGGGGGCCAGGGATACGCAGTATTTT. Encoded protein: CSARAVAGARDTQYF.

This clonotype was observed many times. The chain combines TRBV18 with TRBJ2-7; 11 nucleotides agree with TRBD2. Germline V CDR1 and CDR2: KGHSH, LQKENI. V lost 4 bases and J lost 4; bases outside the gene matches: 3. The CDR3 has 14 residues. This CDR3 is CASSLTSGRYEQYF. CDR3 sequence (DNA): TGTGCCAGCTCACTTACTAGCGGGAGATACGAGCAGTACTTC.

Ten or more counts support this clonotype. The chain uses TRBV10-3 and TRBJ2-1; 10 bases align to TRBD2. From germline, CDR1 is ENHRY and CDR2 SYGVKD. This CDR3 is 15 amino acids long. CDR3 sequence reads: CALGAGTSDYNEQFF. The CDR3 bases are TGTGCACTCGGGGCGGGGACTAGCGATTACAATGAGCAGTTCTTC.